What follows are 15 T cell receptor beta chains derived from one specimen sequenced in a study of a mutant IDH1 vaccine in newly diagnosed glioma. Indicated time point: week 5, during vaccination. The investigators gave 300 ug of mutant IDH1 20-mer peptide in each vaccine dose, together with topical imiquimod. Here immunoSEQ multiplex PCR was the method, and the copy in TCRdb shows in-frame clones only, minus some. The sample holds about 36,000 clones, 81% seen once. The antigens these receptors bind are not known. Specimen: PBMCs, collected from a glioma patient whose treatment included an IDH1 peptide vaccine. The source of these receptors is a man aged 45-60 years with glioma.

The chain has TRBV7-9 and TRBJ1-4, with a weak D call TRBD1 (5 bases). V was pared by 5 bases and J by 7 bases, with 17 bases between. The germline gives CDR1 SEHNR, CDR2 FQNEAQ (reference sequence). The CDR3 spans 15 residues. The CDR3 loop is CASSQSGGGGEKLFF. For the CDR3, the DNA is TGTGCCAGCAGCCAGTCCGGTGGGGGGGGTGAAAAACTGTTTTTT.

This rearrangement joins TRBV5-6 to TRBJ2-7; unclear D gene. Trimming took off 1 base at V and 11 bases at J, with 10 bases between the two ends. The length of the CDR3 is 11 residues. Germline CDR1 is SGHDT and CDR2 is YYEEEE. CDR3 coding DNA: TGTGCCAGCAGCTTGTACGGCAAGGAGTACTTC. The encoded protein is CASSLYGKEYF.

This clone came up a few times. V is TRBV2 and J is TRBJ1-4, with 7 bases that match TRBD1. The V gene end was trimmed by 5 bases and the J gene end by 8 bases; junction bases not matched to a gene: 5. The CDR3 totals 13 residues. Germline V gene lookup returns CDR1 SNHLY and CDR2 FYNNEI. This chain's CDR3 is CASSQGVGEKLFF. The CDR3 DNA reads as TGTGCCAGCAGTCAGGGGGTTGGAGAAAAACTGTTTTTT.

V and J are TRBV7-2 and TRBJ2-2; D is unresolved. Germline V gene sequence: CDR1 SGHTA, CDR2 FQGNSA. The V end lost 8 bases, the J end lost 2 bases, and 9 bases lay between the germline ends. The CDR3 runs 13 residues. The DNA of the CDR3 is TGTGCCAGCTCCGAGAGAAACACCGGGGAGCTGTTTTTT. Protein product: CASSERNTGELFF.

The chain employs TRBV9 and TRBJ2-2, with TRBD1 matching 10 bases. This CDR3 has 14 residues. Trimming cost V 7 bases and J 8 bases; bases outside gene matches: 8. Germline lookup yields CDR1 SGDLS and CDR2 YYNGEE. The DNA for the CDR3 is TGTGCCAGCGACACGACAGGGGGCGCGGGGGAGCTGTTTTTT. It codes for CASDTTGGAGELFF. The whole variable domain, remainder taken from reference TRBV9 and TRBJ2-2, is DSGVTQTPKHLITATGQRVTLRCSPRSGDLSVYWYQQSLDQGLQFLIQYYNGEERAKGNILERFSAQQFPDLHSELNLSSLELGDSALYFCASDTTGGAGELFFGEGSRLTVL.

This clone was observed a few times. The CDR3 DNA follows: TGCGCCAGCAGCGGAATTGCTACAGGGACCAATCAGCCCCAGCATTTT. Its protein product is CASSGIATGTNQPQHF. The genes are TRBV4-1 and TRBJ1-5; D might be TRBD1 (6 bases). The CDR3 extends over 16 amino acids. Germline CDR1 reads MGHRA; CDR2 reads YSYEKL. Trimming took 5 bases from V and 3 from J, leaving 17 bases between them.

CDR3 sequence reads: CASRPPGSPYNEQFF. The DNA for the CDR3 is TGTGCCAGCAGGCCTCCGGGCAGCCCCTACAATGAGCAGTTCTTC. V gene TRBV6-5 combines with J gene TRBJ2-1; D is unclear. The CDR3 spans 15 residues. V was clipped by 6 bases and J by 2 bases, with 14 bases between them. Germline V gene sequence: CDR1 MNHEY, CDR2 SVGAGI.

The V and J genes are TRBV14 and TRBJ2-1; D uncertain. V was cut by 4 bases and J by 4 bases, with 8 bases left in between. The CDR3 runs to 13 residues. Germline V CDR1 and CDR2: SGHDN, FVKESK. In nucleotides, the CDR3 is TGTGCCAGCAGCCCACAACGATACAATGAGCAGTTCTTC. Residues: CASSPQRYNEQFF.

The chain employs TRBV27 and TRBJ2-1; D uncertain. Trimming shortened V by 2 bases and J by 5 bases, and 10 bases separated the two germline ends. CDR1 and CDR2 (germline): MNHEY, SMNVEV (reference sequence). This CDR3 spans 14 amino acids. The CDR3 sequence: CASSLNRPHNEQFF. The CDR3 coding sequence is TGTGCCAGCAGTTTAAACAGACCCCACAATGAGCAGTTCTTC.

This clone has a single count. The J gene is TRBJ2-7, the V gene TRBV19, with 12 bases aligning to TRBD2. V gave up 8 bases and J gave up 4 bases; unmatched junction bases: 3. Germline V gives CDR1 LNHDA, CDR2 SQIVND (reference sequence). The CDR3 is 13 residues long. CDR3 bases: TGTGCCAGTTCACTAGCGGGAGGATACGAGCAGTACTTC. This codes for CASSLAGGYEQYF.

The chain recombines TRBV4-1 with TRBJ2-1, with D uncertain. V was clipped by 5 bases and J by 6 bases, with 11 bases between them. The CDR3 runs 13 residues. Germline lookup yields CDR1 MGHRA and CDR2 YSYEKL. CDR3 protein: CASSSPSGNEQFF. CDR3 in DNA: TGCGCCAGCAGCTCCCCCTCGGGCAATGAGCAGTTCTTC.

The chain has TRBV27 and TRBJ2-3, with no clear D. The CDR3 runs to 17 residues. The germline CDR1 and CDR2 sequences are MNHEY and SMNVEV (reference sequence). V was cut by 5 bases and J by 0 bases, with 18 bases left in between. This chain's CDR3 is CASSPHVGPSSTDTQYF. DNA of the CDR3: TGTGCCAGCAGTCCCCACGTCGGGCCCTCTAGCACAGATACGCAGTATTTT.

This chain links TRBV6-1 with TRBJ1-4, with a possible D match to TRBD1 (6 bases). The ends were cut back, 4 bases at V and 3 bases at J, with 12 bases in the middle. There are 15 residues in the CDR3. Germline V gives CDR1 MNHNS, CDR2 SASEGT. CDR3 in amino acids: CASSAGASSNEKLFF. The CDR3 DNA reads TGTGCCAGCAGTGCAGGGGCCAGCTCTAATGAAAAACTGTTTTTT.

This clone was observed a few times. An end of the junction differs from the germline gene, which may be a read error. As DNA, the CDR3 is TGTGCGAGTAGGGGGACAGGGGACCATAATCCCTATGGCTACACCTTC. Residues: CASRGTGDHNPYGYTF. The chain employs TRBV19 and TRBJ1-2; 10 bases align to TRBD1. This CDR3 has 16 residues. Per the germline V gene, CDR1 is LNHDA and CDR2 is SQIVND (reference sequence).

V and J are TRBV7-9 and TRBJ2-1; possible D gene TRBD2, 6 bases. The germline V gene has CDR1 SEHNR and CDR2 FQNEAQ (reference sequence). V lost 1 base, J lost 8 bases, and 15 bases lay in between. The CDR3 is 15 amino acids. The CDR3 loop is CASSLGFGRRDEQFF. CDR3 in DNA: TGTGCCAGCAGCTTAGGTTTCGGGAGAAGGGATGAGCAGTTCTTC.